This TCR beta chain was identified during a study of blood T cell repertoires in COVID-19. Libraries were prepared by immunoSEQ multiplex PCR; TCRdb keeps only in-frame clonotypes and omits some of them. The table includes 35,000 to 40,000 clones, about 88% detected once. The CDR3 extends over 14 amino acids. The V gene lost 6 bases and the J gene lost 5 bases, with 15 bases spanning the gap. The V gene's germline CDR1 is SGDLS and CDR2 YYNGEE. This clonotype was sampled from a man between 60 and 75 years old with active COVID-19. The chain combines TRBV9 with TRBJ2-1, with D perhaps matching TRBD2 (5 bases). Sample: peripheral blood. Here the CDR3 reads CASTGMGWNNEQFF. The CDR3 DNA sequence: TGTGCCAGCACCGGGATGGGTTGGAACAATGAGCAGTTCTTC.